The 15 T cell receptor beta chains below all came from one sample that was sequenced in a study of OX40 agonist ivuxolimab in advanced cancers. The repertoire was sequenced with immunoSEQ multiplex PCR; TCRdb's copy has only in-frame clones and lacks some. This table holds 95,000 to 150,000 clones, roughly 93% found once. Sequencing was performed on CD4+ or CD8+ T cells sorted from blood, taken in a trial of the OX40 agonist ivuxolimab. The receptors come from an adult with an advanced solid tumor such as melanoma, head and neck, liver or kidney cancer.

This sequence joins TRBV5-1 and TRBJ2-2, with a possible D match to TRBD1 (5 bases). The length of the CDR3 is 13 residues. V was clipped by 2 bases and J by 5 bases, with 7 bases between them. CDR1 SGHRS and CDR2 YFSETQ come from the germline V gene. CDR3 amino acids: CASSFTGTGELFF. The CDR3 DNA sequence: TGCGCCAGCAGCTTTACAGGAACCGGGGAGCTGTTTTTT.

The J gene is TRBJ2-1, the V gene TRBV5-1; TRBD2 aligns across 7 bases. With 2 bases clipped from V and 4 bases from J, the junction kept 6 bases outside the gene matches. Germline lookup yields CDR1 SGHRS and CDR2 YFSETQ. The CDR3 length is 15 residues. CDR3 region: CASSLGGGPYNEQFF. CDR3 sequence (DNA): TGCGCCAGCAGCTTAGGCGGGGGACCATACAATGAGCAGTTCTTC.

The chain carries TRBV7-2 and TRBJ2-2; 10 nucleotides line up with TRBD2. J lost 2 bases, V lost 3 bases, and 9 bases had no gene match. CDR3 length equals 18 residues. Looked up from germline, CDR1 is SGHTA and CDR2 is FQGNSA. The DNA for the CDR3 is TGTGCCAGCAGCTTCGCCGCTAGCGGGGGCCAAAACACCGGGGAGCTGTTTTTT. Its translation is CASSFAASGGQNTGELFF. The variable domain in full, completed from reference TRBV7-2 and TRBJ2-2, reads GAGVSQSPSNKVTEKGKDVELRCDPISGHTALYWYRQSLGQGLEFLIYFQGNSAPDKSGLPSDRFSAERTGGSVSTLTIQRTQQEDSAVYLCASSFAASGGQNTGELFFGEGSRLTVL.

The chain uses TRBV5-1 and TRBJ2-7; 13 bases agree with TRBD2. Per the germline V gene, CDR1 is SGHRS and CDR2 is YFSETQ. The length of the CDR3 is 15 residues. After removal of 0 bases from V and 6 bases from J, the junction contained 3 bases not matched to a gene. The CDR3 DNA sequence: TGCGCCAGCAGCTTGGGGACTAGCGGGAGTGGCGAGCAGTACTTC. Translating it yields CASSLGTSGSGEQYF.

The chain recombines TRBV5-4 with TRBJ2-5; D may be TRBD1 (7 bases). Germline V lookup: CDR1 SGHNT, CDR2 YYREEE (reference sequence). The CDR3 runs 13 residues. V lost 4 bases to trimming and J lost 5 bases, with 12 bases between them. CDR3 nucleotides: TGTGCCAGCAGCCCCCCAGGGGGGGAGACCCAGTACTTC. This translates into CASSPPGGETQYF.

The chain couples TRBV5-5 to TRBJ2-1, with 11 bases identical to TRBD1. Germline values: CDR1 SGHKS, CDR2 YYEKEE (reference sequence). The CDR3 is 15 amino acids. The V gene end was trimmed by 4 bases and the J gene end by 2 bases; junction bases not matched to a gene: 2. The DNA for the CDR3 is TGTGCCAGCAGCCGGGACAGGGGGACCTACAATGAGCAGTTCTTC. This sequence encodes CASSRDRGTYNEQFF.

A note on this clone: Germline and junction disagree at one end, which may indicate a read error. Other nucleotide sequences from this sample produce the same CDR3. The chain is built from TRBV18 and TRBJ2-3; D is uncertain. The CDR3 sequence is 13 residues long. The germline gives CDR1 KGHSH, CDR2 LQKENI. As DNA, the CDR3 is TGTGCCAGCTCGCCTGTGGTGGCAGATACACAGTATTTT. Protein: CASSPVVADTQYF.

This chain connects TRBV7-2 to TRBJ2-7; tentative D call: TRBD1 (7 bases). Germline CDR1 and CDR2: SGHTA and FQGNSA. V lost 5 bases and J 6 bases, leaving 14 bases between the germline ends. The CDR3 sequence is 13 residues long. The CDR3 coding sequence is TGTGCCAGCAGCCCCAGACAGGGACTCGAGCAGTACTTC. This sequence encodes CASSPRQGLEQYF.

This clone was seen a single time. V and J are TRBV6-5 and TRBJ2-5; TRBD1 is a possible D gene (5 bases). The CDR3 covers 14 residues. Trimming removed 8 bases from V and 0 bases from J, with 13 bases in between. Looked up from germline, CDR1 is MNHEY and CDR2 is SVGAGI. CDR3 DNA sequence: TGTGCCAGCGGACGAGGCAGGGACCAAGAGACCCAGTACTTC. Residues: CASGRGRDQETQYF.

This clone was recorded once. This CDR3 is CASGLADTNRGPYNEQFF. Here the CDR3 DNA reads TGTGCTAGTGGTTTGGCGGACACGAACAGGGGTCCCTACAATGAGCAGTTCTTC. The V gene is TRBV12-5, the J gene TRBJ2-1; 7 nucleotides line up with TRBD1. Trimming cost V 1 base and J 2 bases; bases outside gene matches: 11. Germline V gene data show CDR1 as LGHNT and CDR2 as FRNRAP. The CDR3 covers 18 residues. Using reference TRBV12-5 and TRBJ2-1 for the parts outside the CDR3, the full variable domain is DARVTQTPRHKVTEMGQEVTMRCQPILGHNTVFWYRQTMMQGLELLAYFRNRAPLDDSGMPKDRFSAEMPDATLATLKIQPSEPRDSAVYFCASGLADTNRGPYNEQFFGPGTRLTVL.

The chain couples TRBV20-1 to TRBJ2-1; D is unclear. The CDR3 is 11 residues long. Trimming pared 2 bases from V and 8 bases from J, leaving 7 bases between. Germline V lookup: CDR1 DFQATT, CDR2 SNEGSKA (reference sequence). CDR3 sequence reads: CSARSRYEQFF. CDR3 DNA sequence: TGCAGTGCTAGATCCCGCTATGAGCAGTTCTTC.

V and J are TRBV2 and TRBJ1-3; a possible D gene is TRBD1 (6 bases). V was cut by 6 bases and J by 0 bases, with 15 bases left in between. There are 16 residues in the CDR3. CDR1 is SNHLY and CDR2 is FYNNEI in the germline V gene. CDR3 residues: CASRATRGSSGNTIYF. Written as DNA, the CDR3 is TGTGCCAGCAGAGCCACAAGGGGGAGCTCTGGAAACACCATATATTTT.

CDR3 in amino acids: CASSPPTGVPISTDTQYF. DNA for the CDR3: TGTGCCAGCAGCCCACCGACAGGGGTCCCAATCTCCACAGATACGCAGTATTTT. This sequence joins TRBV11-2 and TRBJ2-3, with 8 bases that match TRBD1. Trimming removed 5 bases from V and 2 bases from J; junction bases left unmatched: 15. The V gene's germline CDR1 is SGHAT and CDR2 FQNNGV. The CDR3 extends over 18 amino acids.

A single count supports this clone. V is TRBV18 and J is TRBJ2-2; 10 bases are a match to TRBD1. This CDR3 spans 15 amino acids. V lost 3 bases, J lost 4 bases, and 2 bases stayed unmatched. The V gene's germline CDR1 is KGHSH and CDR2 LQKENI. The CDR3 loop is CASSPGDRGTGELFF. The CDR3 bases are TGTGCCAGCTCACCGGGGGACAGGGGCACCGGGGAGCTGTTTTTT.

The chain joins TRBV15 to TRBJ1-6; a weak D match, TRBD1 (6 bases). The CDR3 totals 18 residues. V lost 3 bases to trimming and J lost 0 bases, with 15 bases between them. Germline V gene lookup returns CDR1 LNHNV and CDR2 YYDKDF (reference sequence). In DNA form, the CDR3 reads TGTGCCACCAGCAGGGACTTGACAGGAGGCTCCTATAATTCACCCCTCCACTTT. This codes for CATSRDLTGGSYNSPLHF.